Listed below are T cell receptor beta chains from one sample, sequenced in a study of patients and donors after allogeneic stem cell transplantation. TCRdb recomputed calls from the RT-PCR reads with MiXCR, one row per CDR3 protein. The data contain about 960,000 distinct CDR3 sequences, under 20% of them singletons. The sequenced material came from blood, either unsorted or a sorted T cell fraction (not recorded which). The receptor source for this set is a human donor who was either an allogeneic HSCT recipient or a stem cell or donor lymphocyte infusion donor (not recorded which). It is not recorded whose cells these are; they may come from a transplant donor. Each CDR3 is given with its conserved first and last residue. The size of a clone is reported for some rows only, either as once, few or many, or as a class for expanded clones.

few	TRBV7-6	TRBJ1-4	CASSSKEKLFF
few	TRBV28	TRBJ2-1	CASSTPGPNEQFF
NA	TRBV7-9	TRBJ2-3	CASSTTDTDTQYF
few	TRBV12-3/TRBV12-4	TRBJ1-5	CASSLIGSINQPQHF
NA	TRBV20-1	TRBJ2-7	CSADSGTSGGALYEQYF
many	TRBV20-1	TRBJ2-1	CSAQAGVGDNEQFF
NA	TRBV5-1	TRBJ1-2	CASILEGQGASGYTF
NA	TRBV6-1	TRBJ2-5	CASRESRDIQETQYF
few	TRBV29-1	TRBJ2-1	CSAKLAGGYNEQFF
NA	TRBV19	TRBJ1-2	CASNRWGNYGYTF
NA	TRBV12-3/TRBV12-4	TRBJ2-1	CASSFRGAGGPRNEQFF
NA	TRBV12-3/TRBV12-4	TRBJ2-3	CASSLNRNTQYF
few	TRBV4-3	TRBJ2-5	CASSQSTSGEETQYF
NA	TRBV4-3	TRBJ2-7	CASSQEYEAPGPYEQYF
few	TRBV10-3	TRBJ2-2	CAISGGNRDRGLAGELFF
NA	TRBV27	TRBJ2-2	CASSSAGIGTGELFF
NA	TRBV6-5	TRBJ1-1	CASSYVGLGEAFF
NA	TRBV4-3	TRBJ1-2	CASSQDRPNYGYTF
few	TRBV5-1	TRBJ1-1	CASGRGAAFF
few	TRBV5-1	TRBJ2-2	CASSLEREGRPGELFF
once	TRBV7-2	TRBJ1-3	CASSPRQGGGNTIYF
NA	TRBV12-3/TRBV12-4	TRBJ1-2	CASSQDRGTRGYTF
once	TRBV12-3/TRBV12-4	TRBJ2-4	CASSLAGGFKNIQYF
NA	TRBV11-3	TRBJ2-2	CASRSGQINTGELFF
NA	TRBV30	TRBJ2-7	CAWSLTPLGRAVYEQYF
NA	TRBV6-1	TRBJ1-1	CASSRDIQATEAFF
NA	TRBV27	TRBJ1-6	CASSPEGPTFNSPLHF
NA	TRBV5-6	TRBJ2-3	CASHLGRDTQYF
few	TRBV7-2	TRBJ1-1	CASSLALKKPDTEAFF
many	TRBV12-3/TRBV12-4	TRBJ1-5	CASSRTGVSNQPQHF
NA	TRBV7-6	TRBJ1-5	CASSQWKGGHQPQHF
few	TRBV4-1	TRBJ2-3	CASSHPLAWRSDTQYF
few	TRBV29-1	TRBJ1-2	CSVAAGGVQGYTF
few	TRBV7-7	TRBJ2-1	CASSLGQGFYNEQFF
NA	TRBV4-2	TRBJ2-2	CASSHPQLREGELFF
few	TRBV28	TRBJ2-1	CASSSGTPNNEQFF
NA	TRBV6-5	TRBJ1-2	CASSYSTRTGNYGYTF
NA	TRBV6-1	TRBJ1-2	CASSQNRGRSYGYTF
few	TRBV13	TRBJ2-1	CASSLVPLPPGYNEQFF
NA	TRBV10-2	TRBJ2-2	CASRQSNTGELFF